This T cell receptor beta chain was profiled in a study of blood T cell repertoires in COVID-19 (dated by TCRdb to the early 2020s). Background on the whole study: Collaborator samples came from the United States, Italy and Spain and covered acute and convalescent phases of COVID-19. Subjects who had been exposed to COVID-19, were actively infected with it, or had recovered from it provided the deeply sampled blood TCRbeta repertoires that made up the dataset. Where available, HLA class I and class II types were taken from metadata supplied by the sample provider and were not determined by assay-based typing. The material from the prospective study consisted of cDNA or gDNA derived from T cells, B-cell-depleted T cells, or PBMCs. Samples came from the ongoing ImmuneRACE study (first 160 participants) plus 1,254 subjects from 6 global collaborators. A de-identified subject ID, COVID-19 status, age in years and sex were almost always included in the sample metadata. The repertoires were released in a freely available public database intended as a resource for research on the immune response to SARS-CoV-2. Broader findings and caveats from the paper: The amount of clinical and demographic metadata varied by source and participant and was provided uncurated.

The immunoSEQ Assay, a bias-controlled multiplex PCR, was used to amplify TCRbeta CDR3 regions from genomic DNA. As for how the authors treated the data: The number of nucleated cells in each sample was estimated by amplification of reference gene primers within the assay. To quantify the absolute abundance of each unique TCRbeta CDR3 rearrangement, sequence reads were collapsed and filtered. For each sample, productive Simpson clonality was calculated as the square root of Simpson's diversity index across productive rearrangements. Not all clones reach the TCRdb copy of this immuneACCESS table, which keeps in-frame sequences only. Checked studies attribute under half of the gap to unresolved V genes and leave the rest unexplained. V and J calls and clone size are as listed in that table; D and trimming were resolved from the DNA. The sample table holds about 78,000 clones, of which roughly 86% were seen once. Together, the top ten hold 1.9% of the sample.

Of note for this clone: Its specific antigen is unknown. No much larger clone exists at a distance of one base, and base qualities are not known.

Including cysteine and phenylalanine, the CDR3 has 17 amino acids. Just CDR3 DNA is preserved here, 51 bases in frame from base 1. The germline V end is reduced by 5 bases and the J end by 4 bases; junction bases left unmatched: 16. The germline V gene yields SGHAT for CDR1 and FQNNGV for CDR2. Collaborating institutions collected whole blood in K2EDTA tubes following their own protocols. Collaborator samples were shipped for TCRbeta analysis as frozen whole blood, isolated PBMCs, or DNA extracted from either sample type. The sequence is built from TRBV11-2 and TRBJ2-7; 8 central nucleotides agree with TRBD1. This clonotype originated in a woman aged 60-70 years with acute or convalescent COVID-19. The sample was peripheral blood. At the DNA level, the sequence is TGTGCCAGCAGCCCTGAGCCCCGACAGGGGCAATTTTACGAGCAGTACTTC. It encodes CASSPEPRQGQFYEQYF.